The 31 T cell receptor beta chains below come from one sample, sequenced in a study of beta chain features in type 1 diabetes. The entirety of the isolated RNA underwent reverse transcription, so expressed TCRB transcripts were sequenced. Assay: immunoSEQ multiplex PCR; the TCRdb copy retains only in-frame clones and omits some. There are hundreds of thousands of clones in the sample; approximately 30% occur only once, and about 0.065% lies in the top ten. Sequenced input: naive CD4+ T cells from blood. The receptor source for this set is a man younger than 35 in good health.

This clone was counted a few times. The CDR3 is CASSVLAGAEQYF. The CDR3 DNA is TGTGCCAGCAGTGTACTAGCGGGAGCCGAGCAGTACTTC. The V and J genes are TRBV2 and TRBJ2-7, with 11 nucleotides matching TRBD2. Unmatched junction bases numbered 2, after V lost 4 bases and J lost 6 bases. Germline CDR1 and CDR2: SNHLY and FYNNEI. The CDR3 extends over 13 amino acids.

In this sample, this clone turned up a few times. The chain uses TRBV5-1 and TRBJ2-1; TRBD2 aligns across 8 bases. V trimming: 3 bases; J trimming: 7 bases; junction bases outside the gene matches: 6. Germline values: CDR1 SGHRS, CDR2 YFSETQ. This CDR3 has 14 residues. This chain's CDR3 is CASSSLGTRNEQFF. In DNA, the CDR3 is TGCGCCAGCAGCTCCCTTGGGACTAGAAATGAGCAGTTCTTC.

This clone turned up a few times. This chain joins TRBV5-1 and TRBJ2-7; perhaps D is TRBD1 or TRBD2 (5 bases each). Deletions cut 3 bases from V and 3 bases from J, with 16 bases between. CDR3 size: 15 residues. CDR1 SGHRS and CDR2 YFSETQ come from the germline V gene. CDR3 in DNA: TGCGCCAGCAGCTCGAGTCCCGGGACCCGCTACGAGCAGTACTTC. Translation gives CASSSSPGTRYEQYF.

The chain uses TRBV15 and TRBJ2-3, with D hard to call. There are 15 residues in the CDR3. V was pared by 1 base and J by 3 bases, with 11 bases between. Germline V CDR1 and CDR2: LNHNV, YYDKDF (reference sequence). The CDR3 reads CATSRGLGLTDTQYF. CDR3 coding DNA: TGTGCCACCAGCAGAGGACTTGGCCTAACAGATACGCAGTATTTT. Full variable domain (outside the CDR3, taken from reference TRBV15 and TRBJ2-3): DAMVIQNPRYQVTQFGKPVTLSCSQTLNHNVMYWYQQKSSQAPKLLFHYYDKDFNNEADTPDNFQSRRPNTSFCFLDIRSPGLGDTAMYLCATSRGLGLTDTQYFGPGTRLTVL.

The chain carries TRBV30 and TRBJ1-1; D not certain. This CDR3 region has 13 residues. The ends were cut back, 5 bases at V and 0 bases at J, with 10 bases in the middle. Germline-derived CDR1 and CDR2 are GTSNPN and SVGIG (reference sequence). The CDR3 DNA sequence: TGTGCCTGGGGAGGCAGCATGAACACTGAAGCTTTCTTT. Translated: CAWGGSMNTEAFF. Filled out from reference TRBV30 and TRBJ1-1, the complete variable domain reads SQTIHQWPATLVQPVGSPLSLECTVEGTSNPNLYWYRQAAGRGLQLLFYSVGIGQISSEVPQNLSASRPQDRQFILSSKKLLLSDSGFYLCAWGGSMNTEAFFGQGTRLTVV.

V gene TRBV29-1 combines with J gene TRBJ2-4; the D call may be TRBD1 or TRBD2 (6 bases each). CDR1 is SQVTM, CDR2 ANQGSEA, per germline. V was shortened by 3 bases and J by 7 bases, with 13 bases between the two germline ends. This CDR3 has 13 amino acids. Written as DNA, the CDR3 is TGCAGCGTTGAGACGGGGGCTTGGAACATTCAGTACTTC. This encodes CSVETGAWNIQYF.

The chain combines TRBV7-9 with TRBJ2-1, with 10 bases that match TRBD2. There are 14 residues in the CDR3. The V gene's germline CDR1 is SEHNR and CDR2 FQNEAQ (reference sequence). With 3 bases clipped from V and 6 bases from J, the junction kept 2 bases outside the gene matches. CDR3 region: CASSLGLASNEQFF. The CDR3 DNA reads TGTGCCAGCAGCTTGGGACTAGCGAGCAATGAGCAGTTCTTC.

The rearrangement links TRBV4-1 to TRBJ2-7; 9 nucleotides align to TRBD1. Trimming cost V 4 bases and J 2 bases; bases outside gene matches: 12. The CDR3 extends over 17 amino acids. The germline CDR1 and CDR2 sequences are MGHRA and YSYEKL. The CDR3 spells CASSRELPGQGAYEQYF. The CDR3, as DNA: TGCGCCAGCAGCCGGGAACTACCGGGACAGGGTGCCTACGAGCAGTACTTC.

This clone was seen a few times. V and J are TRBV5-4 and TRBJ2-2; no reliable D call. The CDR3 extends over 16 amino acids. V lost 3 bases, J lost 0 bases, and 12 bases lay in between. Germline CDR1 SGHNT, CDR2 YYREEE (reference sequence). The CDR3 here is CASSSNDPANTGELFF. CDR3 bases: TGTGCCAGCAGCTCGAACGACCCCGCGAACACCGGGGAGCTGTTTTTT. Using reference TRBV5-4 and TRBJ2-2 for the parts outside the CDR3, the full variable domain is ETGVTQSPTHLIKTRGQQVTLRCSSQSGHNTVSWYQQALGQGPQFIFQYYREEENGRGNFPPRFSGLQFPNYSSELNVNALELDDSALYLCASSSNDPANTGELFFGEGSRLTVL.

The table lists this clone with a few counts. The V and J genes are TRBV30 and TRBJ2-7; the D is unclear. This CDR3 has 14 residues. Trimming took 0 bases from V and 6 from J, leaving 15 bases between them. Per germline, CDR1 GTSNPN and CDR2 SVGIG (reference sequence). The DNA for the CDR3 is TGTGCCTGGAGTGTAGGAATAATAGTCCCCGAGCAGTACTTC. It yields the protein CAWSVGIIVPEQYF.

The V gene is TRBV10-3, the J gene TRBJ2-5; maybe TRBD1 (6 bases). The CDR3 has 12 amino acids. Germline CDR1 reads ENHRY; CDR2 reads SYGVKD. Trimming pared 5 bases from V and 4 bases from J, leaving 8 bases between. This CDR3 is CAISPGAETQYF. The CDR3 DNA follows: TGTGCCATCAGTCCAGGGGCAGAGACCCAGTACTTC.

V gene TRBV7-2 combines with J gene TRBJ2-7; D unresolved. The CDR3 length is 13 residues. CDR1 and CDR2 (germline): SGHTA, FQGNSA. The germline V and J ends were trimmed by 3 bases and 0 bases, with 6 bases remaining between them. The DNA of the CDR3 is TGTGCCAGCAGCTTTTATCACTCCTACGAGCAGTACTTC. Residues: CASSFYHSYEQYF.

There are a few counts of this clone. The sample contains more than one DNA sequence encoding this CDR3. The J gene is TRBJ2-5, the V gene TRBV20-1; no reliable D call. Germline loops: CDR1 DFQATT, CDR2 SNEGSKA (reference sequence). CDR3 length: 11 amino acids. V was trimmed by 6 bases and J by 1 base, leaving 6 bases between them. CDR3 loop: CSARTQETQYF. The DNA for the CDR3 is TGCAGTGCAAGGACCCAAGAGACCCAGTACTTC.

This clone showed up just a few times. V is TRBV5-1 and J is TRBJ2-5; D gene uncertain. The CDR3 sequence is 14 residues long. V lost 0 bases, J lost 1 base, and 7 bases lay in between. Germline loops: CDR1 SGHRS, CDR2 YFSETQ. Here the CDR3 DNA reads TGCGCCAGCAGCTTGGTTAGCACCCAAGAGACCCAGTACTTC. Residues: CASSLVSTQETQYF.

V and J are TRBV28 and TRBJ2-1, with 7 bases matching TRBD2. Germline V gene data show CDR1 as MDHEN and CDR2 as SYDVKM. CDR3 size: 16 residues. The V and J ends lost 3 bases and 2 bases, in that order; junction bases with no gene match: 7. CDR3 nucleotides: TGTGCCAGCAGTTTCAGGGCGGGAGCGGCCTACAATGAGCAGTTCTTC. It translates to CASSFRAGAAYNEQFF.

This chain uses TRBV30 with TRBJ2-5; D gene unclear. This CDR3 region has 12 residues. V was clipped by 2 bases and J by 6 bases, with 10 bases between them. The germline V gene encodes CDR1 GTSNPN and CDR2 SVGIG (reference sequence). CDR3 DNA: TGTGCCTGGAGTTTTGGTATGAAGACCCAGTACTTC. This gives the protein CAWSFGMKTQYF.

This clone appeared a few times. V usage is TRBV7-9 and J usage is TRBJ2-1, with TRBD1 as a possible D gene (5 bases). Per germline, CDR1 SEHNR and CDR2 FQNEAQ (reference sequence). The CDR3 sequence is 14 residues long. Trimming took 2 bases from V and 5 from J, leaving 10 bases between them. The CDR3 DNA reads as TGTGCCAGCAGCTTACTTCAGGGAAACAATGAGCAGTTCTTC. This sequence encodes CASSLLQGNNEQFF.

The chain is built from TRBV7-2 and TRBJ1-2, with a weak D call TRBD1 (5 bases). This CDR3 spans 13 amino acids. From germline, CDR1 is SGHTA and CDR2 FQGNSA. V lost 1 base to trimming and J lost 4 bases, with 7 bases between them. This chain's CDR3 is CASSLVQGYGYTF. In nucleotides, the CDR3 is TGTGCCAGCAGCTTAGTCCAGGGCTATGGCTACACCTTC.

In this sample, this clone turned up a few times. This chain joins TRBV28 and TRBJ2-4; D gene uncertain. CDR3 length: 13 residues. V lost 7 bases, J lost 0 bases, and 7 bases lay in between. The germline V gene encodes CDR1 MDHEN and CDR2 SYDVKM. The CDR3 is CASNQLAKNIQYF. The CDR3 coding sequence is TGTGCCAGCAATCAGCTAGCCAAAAACATTCAGTACTTC.

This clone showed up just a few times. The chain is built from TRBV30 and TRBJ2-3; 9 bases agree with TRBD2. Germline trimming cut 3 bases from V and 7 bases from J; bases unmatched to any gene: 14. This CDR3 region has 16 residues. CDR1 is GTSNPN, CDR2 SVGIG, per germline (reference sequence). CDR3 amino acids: CAWSGRGSGRVYTQYF. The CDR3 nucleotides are TGTGCCTGGAGCGGGAGGGGTAGCGGGAGAGTATATACGCAGTATTTT.

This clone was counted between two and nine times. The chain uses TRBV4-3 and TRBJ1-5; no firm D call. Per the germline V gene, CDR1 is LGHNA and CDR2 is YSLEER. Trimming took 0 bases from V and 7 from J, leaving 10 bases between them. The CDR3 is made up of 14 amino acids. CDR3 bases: TGCGCCAGCAGCCAAGATCTAGGGCCCCAGCCCCAGCATTTT. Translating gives CASSQDLGPQPQHF.

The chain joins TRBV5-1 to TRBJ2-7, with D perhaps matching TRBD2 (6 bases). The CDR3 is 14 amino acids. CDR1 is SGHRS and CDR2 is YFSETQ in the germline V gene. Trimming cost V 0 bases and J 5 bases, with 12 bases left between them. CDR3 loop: CASSLVAGRNEQYF. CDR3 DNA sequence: TGCGCCAGCAGCTTGGTGGCTGGGAGGAACGAGCAGTACTTC. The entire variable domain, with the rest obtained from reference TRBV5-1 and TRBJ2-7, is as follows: KAGVTQTPRYLIKTRGQQVTLSCSPISGHRSVSWYQQTPGQGLQFLFEYFSETQRNKGNFPGRFSGRQFSNSRSEMNVSTLELGDSALYLCASSLVAGRNEQYFGPGTRLTVT.

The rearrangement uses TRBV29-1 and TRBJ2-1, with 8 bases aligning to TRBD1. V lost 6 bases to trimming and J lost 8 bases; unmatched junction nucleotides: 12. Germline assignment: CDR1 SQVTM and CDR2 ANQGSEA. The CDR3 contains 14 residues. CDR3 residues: CSVAQGEGRHEQFF. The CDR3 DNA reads TGCAGCGTCGCACAGGGGGAAGGTCGACATGAGCAGTTCTTC.

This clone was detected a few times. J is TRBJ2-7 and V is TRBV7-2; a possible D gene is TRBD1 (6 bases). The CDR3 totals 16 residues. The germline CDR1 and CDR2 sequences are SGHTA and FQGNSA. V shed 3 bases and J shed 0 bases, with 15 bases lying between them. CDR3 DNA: TGTGCCAGCAGCTTGTCGACAGGTTCGAGCTCCTACGAGCAGTACTTC. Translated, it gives CASSLSTGSSSYEQYF.

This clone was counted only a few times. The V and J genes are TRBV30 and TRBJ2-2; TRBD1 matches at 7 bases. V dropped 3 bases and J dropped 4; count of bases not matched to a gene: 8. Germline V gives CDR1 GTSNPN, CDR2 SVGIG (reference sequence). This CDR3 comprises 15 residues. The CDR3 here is CAWRQTGSSTGELFF. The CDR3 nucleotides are TGTGCCTGGAGACAGACAGGGTCGAGCACCGGGGAGCTGTTTTTT.

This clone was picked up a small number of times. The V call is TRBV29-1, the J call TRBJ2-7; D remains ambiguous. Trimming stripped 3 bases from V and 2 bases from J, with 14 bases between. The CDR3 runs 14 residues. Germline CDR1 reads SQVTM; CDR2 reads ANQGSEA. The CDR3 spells CSVEVGSFAYEQYF. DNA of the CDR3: TGCAGCGTTGAGGTTGGGTCCTTCGCCTACGAGCAGTACTTC.

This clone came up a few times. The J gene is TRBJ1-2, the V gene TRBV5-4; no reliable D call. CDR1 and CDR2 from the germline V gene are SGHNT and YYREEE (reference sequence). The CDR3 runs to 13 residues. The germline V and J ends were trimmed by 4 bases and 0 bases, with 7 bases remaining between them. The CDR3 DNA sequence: TGTGCCAGCAGCCCGACAACTAACTATGGCTACACCTTC. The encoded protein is CASSPTTNYGYTF. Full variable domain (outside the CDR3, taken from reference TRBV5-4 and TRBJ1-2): ETGVTQSPTHLIKTRGQQVTLRCSSQSGHNTVSWYQQALGQGPQFIFQYYREEENGRGNFPPRFSGLQFPNYSSELNVNALELDDSALYLCASSPTTNYGYTFGSGTRLTVV.

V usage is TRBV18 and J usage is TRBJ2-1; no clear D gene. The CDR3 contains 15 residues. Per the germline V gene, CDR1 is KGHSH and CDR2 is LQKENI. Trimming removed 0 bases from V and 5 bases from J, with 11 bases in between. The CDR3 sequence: CASSPPSRADNEQFF. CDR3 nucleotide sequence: TGTGCCAGCTCACCACCGTCCCGCGCGGACAATGAGCAGTTCTTC.

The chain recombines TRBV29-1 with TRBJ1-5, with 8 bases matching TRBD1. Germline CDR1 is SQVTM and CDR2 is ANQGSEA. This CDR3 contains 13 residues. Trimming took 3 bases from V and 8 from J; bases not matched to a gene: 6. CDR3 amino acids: CSVERMTGEPQHF. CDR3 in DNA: TGCAGCGTTGAGAGGATGACAGGGGAGCCCCAGCATTTT.

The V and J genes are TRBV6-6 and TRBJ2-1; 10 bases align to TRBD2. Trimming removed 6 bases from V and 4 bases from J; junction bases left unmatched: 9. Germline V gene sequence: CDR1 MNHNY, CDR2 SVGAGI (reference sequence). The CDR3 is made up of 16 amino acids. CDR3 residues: CASRQAGTSEYNEQFF. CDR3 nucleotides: TGTGCCAGCAGGCAGGCCGGGACTAGCGAGTACAATGAGCAGTTCTTC.

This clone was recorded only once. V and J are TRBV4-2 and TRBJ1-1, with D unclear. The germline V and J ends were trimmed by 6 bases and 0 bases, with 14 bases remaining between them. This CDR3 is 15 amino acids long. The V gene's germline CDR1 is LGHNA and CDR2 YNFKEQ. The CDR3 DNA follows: TGTGCCAGCAGAAGTAAAGGTGATATGAACACTGAAGCTTTCTTT. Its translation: CASRSKGDMNTEAFF.